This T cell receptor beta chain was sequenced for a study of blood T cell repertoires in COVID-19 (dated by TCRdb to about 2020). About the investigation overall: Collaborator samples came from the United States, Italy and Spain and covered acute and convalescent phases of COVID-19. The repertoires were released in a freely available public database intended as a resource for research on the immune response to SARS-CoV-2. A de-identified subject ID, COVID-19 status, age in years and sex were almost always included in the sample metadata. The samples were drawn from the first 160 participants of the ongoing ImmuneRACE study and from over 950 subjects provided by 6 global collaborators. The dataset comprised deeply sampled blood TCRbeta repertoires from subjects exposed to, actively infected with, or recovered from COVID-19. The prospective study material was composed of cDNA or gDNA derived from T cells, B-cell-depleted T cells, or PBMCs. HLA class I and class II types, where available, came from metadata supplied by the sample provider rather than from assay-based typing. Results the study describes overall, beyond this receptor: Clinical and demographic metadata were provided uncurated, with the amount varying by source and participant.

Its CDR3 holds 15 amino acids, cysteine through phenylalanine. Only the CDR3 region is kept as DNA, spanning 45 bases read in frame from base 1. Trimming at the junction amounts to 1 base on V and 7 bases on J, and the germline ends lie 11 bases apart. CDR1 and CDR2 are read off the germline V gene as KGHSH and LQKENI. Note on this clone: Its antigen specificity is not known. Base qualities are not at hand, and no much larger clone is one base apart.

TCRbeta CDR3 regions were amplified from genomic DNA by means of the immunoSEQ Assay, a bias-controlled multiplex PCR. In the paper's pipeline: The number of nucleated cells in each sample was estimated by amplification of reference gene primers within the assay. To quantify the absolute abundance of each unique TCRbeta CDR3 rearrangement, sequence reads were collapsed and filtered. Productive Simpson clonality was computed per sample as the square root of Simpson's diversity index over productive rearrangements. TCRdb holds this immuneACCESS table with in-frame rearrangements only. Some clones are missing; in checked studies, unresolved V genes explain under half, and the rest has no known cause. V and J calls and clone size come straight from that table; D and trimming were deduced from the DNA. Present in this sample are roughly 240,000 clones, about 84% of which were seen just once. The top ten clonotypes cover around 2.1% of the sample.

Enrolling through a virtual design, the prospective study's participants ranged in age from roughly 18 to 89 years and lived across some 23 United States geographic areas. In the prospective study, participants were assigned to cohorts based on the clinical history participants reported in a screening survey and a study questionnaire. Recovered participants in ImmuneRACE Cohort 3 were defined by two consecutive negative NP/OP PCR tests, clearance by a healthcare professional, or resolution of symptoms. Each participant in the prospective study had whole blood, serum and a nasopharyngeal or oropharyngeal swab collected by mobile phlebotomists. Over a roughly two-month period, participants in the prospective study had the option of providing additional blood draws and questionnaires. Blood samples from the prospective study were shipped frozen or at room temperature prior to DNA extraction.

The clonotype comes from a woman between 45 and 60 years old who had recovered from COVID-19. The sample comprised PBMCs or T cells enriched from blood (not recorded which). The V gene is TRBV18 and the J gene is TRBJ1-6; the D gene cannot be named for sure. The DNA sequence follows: TGTGCCAGCTCACCACGATCAGTCCCCAATTCACCCCTCCACTTT. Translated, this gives CASSPRSVPNSPLHF.